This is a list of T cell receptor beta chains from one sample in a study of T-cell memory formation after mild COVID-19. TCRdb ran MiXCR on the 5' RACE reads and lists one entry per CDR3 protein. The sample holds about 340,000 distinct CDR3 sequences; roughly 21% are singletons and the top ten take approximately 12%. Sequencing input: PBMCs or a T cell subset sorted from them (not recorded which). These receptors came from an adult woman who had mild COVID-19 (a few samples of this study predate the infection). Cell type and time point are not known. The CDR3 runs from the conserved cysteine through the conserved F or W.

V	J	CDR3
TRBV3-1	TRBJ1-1	CASRVGSEAFF
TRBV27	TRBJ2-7	CASSLSRENEQYF
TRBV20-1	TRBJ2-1	CSARSTSGDYNEQFF
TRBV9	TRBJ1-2	CASSVDRNYGYTF
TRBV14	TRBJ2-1	CASSQLTASGAYNEQFF
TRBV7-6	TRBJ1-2	CASSLETGSLPSF
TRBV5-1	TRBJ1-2	CASSDRGPEGGRSF
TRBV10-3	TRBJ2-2	CAISARGSPTGELFF
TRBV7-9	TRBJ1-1	CASSAPGTVANTEAFF
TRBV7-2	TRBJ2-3	CASSLAMTSADTQYF
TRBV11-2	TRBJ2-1	CASSLWGRFPNEQFF
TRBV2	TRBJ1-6	CASSEQRAPLHF
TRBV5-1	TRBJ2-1	CASSGPGTGIYNEQFF
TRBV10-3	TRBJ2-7	CAISETYPTGRTYEQYF
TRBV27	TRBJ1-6	CASSLGPFSVAPNYNSPLHF
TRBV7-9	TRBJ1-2	CASSLDWAGYGYTF
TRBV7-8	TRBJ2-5	CASRPWGSGEETQYF
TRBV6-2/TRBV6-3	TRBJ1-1	CASSSPGHEAFF
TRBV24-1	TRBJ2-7	CATSGVDYEQYF
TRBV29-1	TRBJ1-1	CSVVDRGAFF
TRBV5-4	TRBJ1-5	CASSLDTNQPQHF
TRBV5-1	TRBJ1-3	CASSDNPGGSGNTIYF
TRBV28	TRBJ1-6	CASSRLDRDYSPLHF
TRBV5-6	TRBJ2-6	CASSPGGGNVLTF
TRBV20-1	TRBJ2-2	CSATLAGMNTGELFF
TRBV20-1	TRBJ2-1	CSARRAAFEQFF
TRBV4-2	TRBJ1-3	CASSQERVSAGASGGNTIYF
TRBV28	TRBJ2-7	CASSDRRAYEQYF
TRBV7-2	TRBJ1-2	CASSLDRVKGYTF
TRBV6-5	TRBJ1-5	CASSPTGSQPQHF
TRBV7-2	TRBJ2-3	CASSPGTSGSHRGTDTQYF
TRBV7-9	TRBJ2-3	CASSYVRGMSTDTQYF
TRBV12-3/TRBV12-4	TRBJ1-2	CASSLVGTDYGYTF
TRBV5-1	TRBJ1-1	CASRMGQNTEAFF
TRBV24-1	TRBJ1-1	CATRGPGGRRTEAFF
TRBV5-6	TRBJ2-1	CASSLAGRYNEQFF
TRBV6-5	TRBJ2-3	CASSYGLAGDMQYF
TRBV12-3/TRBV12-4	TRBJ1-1	CASSSWGDQAFF
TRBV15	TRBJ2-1	CATSTDRGSYNEQFF
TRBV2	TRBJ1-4	CASSEEQGSGKLFF
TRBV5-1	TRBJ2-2	CASSLVSDLAGELFF
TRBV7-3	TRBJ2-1	CASSLGLAGASEQFF
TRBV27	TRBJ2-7	CASRKRGSSYEQYF
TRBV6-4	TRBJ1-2	CASSDTGNYGYTF
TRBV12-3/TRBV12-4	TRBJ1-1	CASSPDKVIMITEAFF
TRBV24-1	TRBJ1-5	CATSDSGGRQPQHF
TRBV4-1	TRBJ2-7	CASSQDRGRRSSYEQYF
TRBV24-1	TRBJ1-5	CATSGIDQPQHF
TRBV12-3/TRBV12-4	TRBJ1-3	CASSPSGTQISGNTIYF
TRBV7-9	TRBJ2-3	CASSLDLLDTQYF
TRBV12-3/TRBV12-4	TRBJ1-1	CASTYGSEAFF
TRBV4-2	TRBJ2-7	CASSQEGGTAREQYF
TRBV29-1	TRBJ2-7	CSLEGDRSSYEQYF
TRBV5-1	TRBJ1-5	CASSLGPKGNQPQHF
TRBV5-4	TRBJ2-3	CASSLSKLAPSTDTQYF
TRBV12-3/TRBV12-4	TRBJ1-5	CASSPGVGVQPQHF
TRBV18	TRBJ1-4	CASSKTGGATNEKLFF